The 8 T cell receptor beta chains presented below share a single source sample, sequenced in a study of patients and donors after allogeneic stem cell transplantation. From the RT-PCR reads, TCRdb called clonotypes with MiXCR, one entry per CDR3 protein. The sample consists of about 960,000 distinct CDR3 sequences, roughly 17% of them appearing once. Material for sequencing was blood, either unsorted or a sorted T cell fraction (not recorded which). The source is a human donor who was either an allogeneic HSCT recipient or a stem cell or donor lymphocyte infusion donor (not recorded which). It is not recorded whose cells these are; they may come from a transplant donor.

The CDR3 spells CAWSVAGNQPQHF. The DNA for the CDR3 is TGTGCCTGGAGTGTGGCAGGCAATCAGCCCCAGCATTTT. The chain uses TRBV30 and TRBJ1-5; no firm D call. The CDR3 has 13 residues. Trimming removed 0 bases at V and 2 bases at J, with 5 bases between. Germline V CDR1 and CDR2: GTSNPN, SVGIG (reference sequence).

This clonotype has a handful of counts. The CDR3 loop reads CASSARPGQGAGYTF. In DNA form, the CDR3 reads TGTGCCAGCAGCGCCAGACCGGGACAGGGGGCTGGCTACACCTTC. This chain uses TRBV9 with TRBJ1-2; TRBD1 aligns across 12 bases. The J segment lost 7 bases and the V segment lost 3 bases, leaving 7 bases of the junction unmatched. The CDR3 runs 15 residues. Germline lookup yields CDR1 SGDLS and CDR2 YYNGEE.

The V gene is TRBV9, the J gene TRBJ2-2; TRBD2 agrees at 8 bases. Germline lookup yields CDR1 SGDLS and CDR2 YYNGEE. With 2 bases clipped from V and 0 bases from J, the junction kept 0 bases outside the gene matches. The CDR3 runs 15 residues. The CDR3 DNA follows: TGTGCCAGCAGCGTTAGCGGGGCGAACACCGGGGAGCTGTTTTTT. Its protein product is CASSVSGANTGELFF.

This clonotype showed up just a few times. The chain links TRBV5-1 to TRBJ1-5; possibly TRBD1 for D (6 bases). CDR3 length equals 16 residues. Trimming cost V 2 bases and J 0 bases, with 12 bases left between them. Germline CDR1 is SGHRS and CDR2 is YFSETQ. Here the CDR3 reads CASSFYRAYSNQPQHF. For the CDR3, the DNA is TGCGCCAGCAGCTTTTACAGGGCATATAGCAATCAGCCCCAGCATTTT. Full variable domain (missing parts from reference TRBV5-1 and TRBJ1-5): KAGVTQTPRYLIKTRGQQVTLSCSPISGHRSVSWYQQTPGQGLQFLFEYFSETQRNKGNFPGRFSGRQFSNSRSEMNVSTLELGDSALYLCASSFYRAYSNQPQHFGDGTRLSIL.

This clonotype appeared a few times. The rearrangement links TRBV4-3 to TRBJ1-2; D call uncertain. CDR3 size: 15 residues. Germline assignment: CDR1 LGHNA and CDR2 YSLEER. Between the trimmed V and J ends, which lost 0 bases and 3 bases, there was a span of 11 bases. The CDR3 DNA follows: TGCGCCAGCAGCCAAGAGGCCGGGATTGACTATGGCTACACCTTC. It specifies CASSQEAGIDYGYTF.

This clonotype came up a few times. The chain has TRBV11-2 and TRBJ1-5; weak D call: TRBD1 (5 bases). Trimming left V 4 bases short and J 5 bases short, with 15 bases between. This CDR3 spans 15 amino acids. Germline V lookup: CDR1 SGHAT, CDR2 FQNNGV. CDR3 in amino acids: CASSYRHAGYQPQHF. CDR3 in DNA: TGTGCCAGCAGCTACAGACACGCAGGGTATCAGCCCCAGCATTTT.

This clonotype was seen more than once but under ten times. The V call is TRBV7-9, the J call TRBJ2-2; D unclear. V was cut by 1 base and J by 5 bases, with 8 bases left in between. The germline V gene encodes CDR1 SEHNR and CDR2 FQNEAQ (reference sequence). This CDR3 has 14 residues. CDR3 residues: CASSLVGRTGELFF. DNA of the CDR3: TGTGCCAGCAGCTTAGTAGGAAGAACCGGGGAGCTGTTTTTT.

The chain has TRBV3-1 and TRBJ1-2, with unresolved D. V was pared by 7 bases and J by 5 bases, with 23 bases between. The CDR3 is made up of 16 amino acids. CDR1 and CDR2 from the germline V gene are LGHDT and YNNKEL (reference sequence). CDR3 protein: CASTPYPRGSGYGYTF. The CDR3 DNA is TGTGCCAGCACCCCGTACCCACGTGGGTCCGGTTATGGCTACACCTTC. The full variable domain, completed using reference TRBV3-1 and TRBJ1-2, is DTAVSQTPKYLVTQMGNDKSIKCEQNLGHDTMYWYKQDSKKFLKIMFSYNNKELIINETVPNRFSPKSPDKAHLNLHINSLELGDSAVYFCASTPYPRGSGYGYTFGSGTRLTVV.